The rows below give T cell receptor beta chains drawn from one sample of a study of cytomegalovirus exposure and HLA in healthy donors. TCRdb keeps only in-frame clones here, not all; method: immunoSEQ multiplex PCR. The sample records under 150,000 clones, about two thirds being singletons. Material for sequencing was PBMCs. The receptors stem from a human donor in good health. Each CDR3 is given with its conserved first and last residue. D genes are given only for firm matches. Clone size is shown for a subset of rows, as once, few, many or a class of expanded clone.

>TRBV7-9|few|TRBD1|TRBJ2-7
CASSLGSGTDYEQYF
TGTGCCAGCAGCTTAGGTTCAGGGACAGACTACGAGCAGTACTTC
>TRBV6-5|few|.|TRBJ2-5
CASSFDGPETQYF
TGTGCCAGCAGTTTCGATGGCCCAGAGACCCAGTACTTC
>TRBV7-9|.|TRBD2|TRBJ2-1
CASSFREAGEDNEQFF
TGTGCCAGCAGCTTTAGAGAAGCGGGAGAAGACAATGAGCAGTTCTTC
>TRBV15|.|.|TRBJ2-5
CATSRGLTQETQYF
TGTGCCACCAGCAGGGGACTGACCCAAGAGACCCAGTACTTC
>TRBV30|once|.|TRBJ1-6
CAWSVSGQGQPLHF
TGTGCCTGGAGTGTATCGGGCCAGGGTCAACCCCTCCACTTT
>TRBV27|.|TRBD1|TRBJ2-2
CASRQGIGELFF
TGTGCCAGCCGACAGGGCATCGGGGAGCTGTTTTTT
>TRBV9|.|TRBD1|TRBJ1-1
CASSTRTGVGTEAFF
TGTGCCAGCAGCACCCGGACAGGGGTGGGCACTGAAGCTTTCTTT
>TRBV7-9|.|.|TRBJ1-1
CSSSPPTVMNTEAFF
TGTTCCAGCAGCCCCCCGACAGTTATGAACACTGAAGCTTTCTTT
>TRBV9|.|TRBD2|TRBJ2-1
CASSLRTSGYNEQFF
TGTGCCAGCAGCCTTCGGACTAGCGGATACAATGAGCAGTTCTTC
>TRBV6-5|.|.|TRBJ2-4
CASSSDKRKNIQYF
TGTGCCAGCAGTTCCGATAAGAGAAAAAACATTCAGTACTTC
>TRBV6-5|.|.|TRBJ1-2
CASSMMETFGYTF
TGTGCCAGTAGCATGATGGAGACTTTTGGCTACACCTTC
>TRBV18|.|TRBD1|TRBJ1-1
CASSPFPQGETEAFF
TGTGCCAGCTCACCATTCCCGCAGGGGGAAACTGAAGCTTTCTTT
>TRBV6-5|.|TRBD1|TRBJ2-7
CASSYLGQGNEQYF
TGTGCCAGCAGTTATCTAGGACAGGGGAATGAGCAGTACTTC
>TRBV15|.|.|TRBJ1-2
CATSRVVQVWKFYGYTF
TGTGCCACCAGCAGAGTGGTTCAGGTCTGGAAATTCTATGGCTACACCTTC
>TRBV2|few|.|TRBJ1-2
CASSDNRDFYGYTF
TGTGCCAGCAGTGATAACAGGGATTTCTATGGCTACACCTTC
>TRBV11-2|.|.|TRBJ1-2
CASSLRTPANYGYTF
TGTGCCAGCAGCCTCAGGACACCTGCTAACTATGGCTACACCTTC
>TRBV27|.|.|TRBJ2-7
CASSRGFEQYF
TGTGCCAGCAGTCGAGGTTTCGAGCAGTACTTC
>TRBV9|.|TRBD2|TRBJ2-3
CASSVVAGVTDTQYF
TGTGCCAGCAGCGTAGTGGCGGGGGTCACAGATACGCAGTATTTT
>TRBV2|once|TRBD1|TRBJ2-5
CAIPTGAPQETQYF
TGTGCCATACCGACAGGGGCCCCCCAAGAGACCCAGTACTTC
>TRBV7-2|.|TRBD1|TRBJ2-7
CASSLRTGTYEQYF
TGTGCCAGCAGCCTTAGGACAGGTACCTACGAGCAGTACTTC
>TRBV9|.|TRBD2|TRBJ2-1
CASSVTTSGSQFF
TGTGCCAGCAGCGTGACGACTAGCGGGAGCCAGTTCTTC
>TRBV5-1|.|.|TRBJ1-1
CASSQQLNTEAFF
TGCGCCAGCAGTCAACAATTGAACACTGAAGCTTTCTTT
>TRBV5-1|.|TRBD1|TRBJ2-4
CASSPGQGQNIQYF
TGCGCCAGCAGCCCGGGACAGGGACAAAACATTCAGTACTTC
>TRBV7-2|few|.|TRBJ2-7
CASSPRGYEQYF
TGTGCCAGCAGCCCTCGGGGCTACGAGCAGTACTTC
>TRBV5-1|.|TRBD2|TRBJ2-5
CASSLTGAPGGETQYF
TGCGCCAGCAGCTTGACAGGCGCCCCGGGGGGAGAGACCCAGTACTTC
>TRBV5-4|.|TRBD1|TRBJ2-2
CASSLGGTGGLGELFF
TGTGCCAGCAGCTTGGGCGGGACAGGGGGCCTCGGGGAGCTGTTTTTT
>TRBV6-1|once|TRBD1|TRBJ1-5
CASSDGQGPPSHQPQHF
TGTGCCAGCAGTGACGGACAGGGTCCCCCATCACATCAGCCCCAGCATTTT
>TRBV6-5|.|.|TRBJ2-7
CASRRAGGPNYEQYF
TGTGCCAGCAGGCGGGCAGGGGGGCCTAACTACGAGCAGTACTTC
>TRBV5-1|.|.|TRBJ1-2
CASSLQSDYGYTF
TGCGCCAGCAGCTTGCAGTCTGACTATGGCTACACCTTC
>TRBV28|.|.|TRBJ2-7
CASSFIYEQYF
TGTGCCAGCAGTTTCATCTACGAGCAGTACTTC
>TRBV27|once|TRBD1|TRBJ2-7
CASSPRDRSSYEQYF
TGTGCCAGCAGTCCTCGGGACAGAAGCTCCTACGAGCAGTACTTC
>TRBV5-1|.|TRBD2|TRBJ2-1
CASSPGGLASSSEQFF
TGCGCCAGCAGCCCTGGGGGACTAGCTTCGTCGAGCGAGCAGTTCTTC
>TRBV5-5|.|.|TRBJ1-4
CASSLRGYEKLFF
TGTGCCAGCAGCTTGCGAGGGTACGAAAAACTGTTTTTT
>TRBV6-6|few|.|TRBJ1-5
CASKGGAGQPQHF
TGTGCCAGCAAGGGTGGGGCTGGTCAGCCCCAGCATTTT
>TRBV19|.|TRBD2|TRBJ2-3
CASKMVAGSFDTQYF
TGTGCCAGTAAAATGGTAGCGGGGAGCTTCGATACGCAGTATTTT
>TRBV5-4|few|.|TRBJ1-2
CASSLAMGDGYTF
TGTGCCAGCAGCTTGGCCATGGGAGACGGCTACACCTTC
>TRBV27|.|.|TRBJ1-2
CASSLSRLSRNGYTF
TGTGCCAGCAGTTTAAGTCGACTGAGTCGTAATGGCTACACCTTC
>TRBV2|.|.|TRBJ2-1
CASSDEYAQFF
TGTGCCAGCAGTGACGAGTATGCGCAGTTCTTC